The clone carrying this T cell receptor beta chain has a single count. This sample was included in a study of T cells in Graves' hyperthyroidism and ophthalmopathy. Amplification yielded TCR beta CDR3 regions, with RNA transcripts as the source. HTBI primers were the set used in a first-round RT-PCR of the TCR CDR3. TCRdb called the multiplex PCR reads again in MiXCR, with one record for every CDR3 protein. The sample has roughly 530,000 distinct CDR3 sequences; 17% are singletons. Per germline, CDR1 LGHNA and CDR2 YNFKEQ. The CDR3 runs to 19 residues. Trimming stripped 4 bases from V and 0 bases from J, with 22 bases between.

What was sequenced was blood. The TCR comes from a woman aged 18 to 35 with Graves' ophthalmopathy. The rearrangement joins TRBV4-2 to TRBJ1-5; D gene unclear. The CDR3 DNA follows: TGTGCCAGCAGCCGGACTCTAGCGGGAGTTCTCGTTAGCAATCAGCCCCAGCATTTT. Protein product: CASSRTLAGVLVSNQPQHF.